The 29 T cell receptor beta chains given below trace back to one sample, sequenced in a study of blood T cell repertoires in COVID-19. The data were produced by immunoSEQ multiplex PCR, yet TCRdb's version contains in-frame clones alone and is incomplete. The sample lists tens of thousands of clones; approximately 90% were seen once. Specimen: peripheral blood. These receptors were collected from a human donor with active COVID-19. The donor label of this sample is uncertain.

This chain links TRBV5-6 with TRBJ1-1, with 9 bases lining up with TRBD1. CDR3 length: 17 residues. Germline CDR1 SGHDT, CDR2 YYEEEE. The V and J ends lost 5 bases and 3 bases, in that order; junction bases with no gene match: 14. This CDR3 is CASRDWGQGMLDTEAFF. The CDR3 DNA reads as TGTGCCAGCAGGGACTGGGGACAGGGAATGCTGGACACTGAAGCTTTCTTT.

CDR3 region: CAWSVGLPNEKLFF. The CDR3 bases are TGTGCCTGGAGTGTAGGACTACCTAATGAAAAACTGTTTTTT. The chain employs TRBV30 and TRBJ1-4, with no clear D. This CDR3 contains 14 residues. The germline V and J ends were trimmed by 0 bases and 3 bases, with 8 bases remaining between them. Germline CDR1 is GTSNPN and CDR2 is SVGIG (reference sequence).

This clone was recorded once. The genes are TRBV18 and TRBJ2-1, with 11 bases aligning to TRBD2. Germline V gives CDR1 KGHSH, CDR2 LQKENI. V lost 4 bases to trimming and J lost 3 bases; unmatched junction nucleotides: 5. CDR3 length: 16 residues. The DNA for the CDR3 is TGTGCCAGCTCACTCGAGACTAGCGGGAACTACAATGAGCAGTTCTTC. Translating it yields CASSLETSGNYNEQFF.

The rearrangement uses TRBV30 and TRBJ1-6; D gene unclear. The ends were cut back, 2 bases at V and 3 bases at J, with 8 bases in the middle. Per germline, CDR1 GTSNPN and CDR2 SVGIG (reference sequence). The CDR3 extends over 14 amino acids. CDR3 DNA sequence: TGTGCCTGGAGTTTGGCAGGCTATAATTCACCCCTCCACTTT. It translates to CAWSLAGYNSPLHF. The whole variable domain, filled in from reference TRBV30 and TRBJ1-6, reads SQTIHQWPATLVQPVGSPLSLECTVEGTSNPNLYWYRQAAGRGLQLLFYSVGIGQISSEVPQNLSASRPQDRQFILSSKKLLLSDSGFYLCAWSLAGYNSPLHFGNGTRLTVT.

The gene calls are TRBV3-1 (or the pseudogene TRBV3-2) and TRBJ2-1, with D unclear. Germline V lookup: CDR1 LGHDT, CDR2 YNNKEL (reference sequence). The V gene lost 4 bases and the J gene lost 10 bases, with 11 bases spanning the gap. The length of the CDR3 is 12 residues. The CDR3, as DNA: TGTGCCAGCAGCCTCCTGGCCAAGGAGCAGTTCTTC. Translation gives CASSLLAKEQFF.

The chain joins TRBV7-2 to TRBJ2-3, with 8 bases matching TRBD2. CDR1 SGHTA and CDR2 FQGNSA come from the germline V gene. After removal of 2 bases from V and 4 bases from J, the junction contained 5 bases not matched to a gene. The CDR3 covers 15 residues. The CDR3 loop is CASSLSGTRADTQYF. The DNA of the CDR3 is TGTGCCAGCAGCTTAAGTGGGACTAGAGCAGATACGCAGTATTTT.

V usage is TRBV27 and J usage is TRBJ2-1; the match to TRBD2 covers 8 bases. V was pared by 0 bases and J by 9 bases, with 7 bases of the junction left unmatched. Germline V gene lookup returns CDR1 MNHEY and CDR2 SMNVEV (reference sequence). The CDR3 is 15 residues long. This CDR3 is CASSLSIGRAGEQFF. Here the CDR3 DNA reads TGTGCCAGCAGTTTATCGATCGGGAGGGCCGGTGAGCAGTTCTTC.

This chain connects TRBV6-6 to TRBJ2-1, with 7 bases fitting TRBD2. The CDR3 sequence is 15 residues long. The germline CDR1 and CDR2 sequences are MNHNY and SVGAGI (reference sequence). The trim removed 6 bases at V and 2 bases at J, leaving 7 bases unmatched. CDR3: CASRLLAVAYNEQFF. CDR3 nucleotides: TGTGCCAGCAGACTCCTAGCGGTAGCCTACAATGAGCAGTTCTTC.

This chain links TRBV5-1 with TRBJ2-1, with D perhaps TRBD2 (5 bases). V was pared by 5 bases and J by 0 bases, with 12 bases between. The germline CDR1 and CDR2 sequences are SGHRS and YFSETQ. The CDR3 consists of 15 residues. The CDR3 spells CASSSTGSSYNEQFF. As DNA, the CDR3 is TGCGCCAGCAGTTCTACGGGGAGCTCCTACAATGAGCAGTTCTTC.

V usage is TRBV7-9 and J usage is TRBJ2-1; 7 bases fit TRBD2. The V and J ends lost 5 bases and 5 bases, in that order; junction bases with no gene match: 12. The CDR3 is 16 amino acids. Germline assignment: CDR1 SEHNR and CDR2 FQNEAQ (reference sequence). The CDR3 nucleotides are TGTGCCAGCAGCCCCCCCGCAGCGGGAAGGAACAATGAGCAGTTCTTC. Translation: CASSPPAAGRNNEQFF.

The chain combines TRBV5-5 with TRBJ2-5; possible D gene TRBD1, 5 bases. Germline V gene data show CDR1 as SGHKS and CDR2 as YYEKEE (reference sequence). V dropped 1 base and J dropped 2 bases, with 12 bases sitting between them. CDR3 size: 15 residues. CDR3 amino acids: CASSLRGNLQETQYF. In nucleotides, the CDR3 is TGTGCCAGCAGCTTGAGGGGAAATCTTCAAGAGACCCAGTACTTC.

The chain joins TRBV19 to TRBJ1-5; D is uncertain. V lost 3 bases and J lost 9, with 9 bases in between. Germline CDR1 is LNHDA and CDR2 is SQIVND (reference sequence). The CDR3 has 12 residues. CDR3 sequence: CASSIGGRPQHF. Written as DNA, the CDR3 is TGTGCCAGTAGTATCGGAGGAAGGCCCCAGCATTTT. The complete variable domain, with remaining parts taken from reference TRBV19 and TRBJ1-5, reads DGGITQSPKYLFRKEGQNVTLSCEQNLNHDAMYWYRQDPGQGLRLIYYSQIVNDFQKGDIAEGYSVSREKKESFPLTVTSAQKNPTAFYLCASSIGGRPQHFGDGTRLSIL.

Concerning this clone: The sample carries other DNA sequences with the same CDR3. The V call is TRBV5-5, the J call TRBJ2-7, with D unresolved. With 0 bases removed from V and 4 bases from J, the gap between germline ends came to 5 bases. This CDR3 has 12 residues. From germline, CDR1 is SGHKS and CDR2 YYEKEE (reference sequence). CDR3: CASSLGGYEQYF. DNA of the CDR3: TGTGCCAGCAGCTTGGGAGGATACGAGCAGTACTTC.

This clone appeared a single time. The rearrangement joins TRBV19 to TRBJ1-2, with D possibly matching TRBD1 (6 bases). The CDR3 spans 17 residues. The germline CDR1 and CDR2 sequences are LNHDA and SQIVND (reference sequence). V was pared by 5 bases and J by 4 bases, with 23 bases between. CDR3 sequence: CASSPRGASKVGYGYTF. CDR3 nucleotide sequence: TGTGCCAGTAGTCCCAGGGGTGCTTCAAAAGTTGGCTATGGCTACACCTTC.

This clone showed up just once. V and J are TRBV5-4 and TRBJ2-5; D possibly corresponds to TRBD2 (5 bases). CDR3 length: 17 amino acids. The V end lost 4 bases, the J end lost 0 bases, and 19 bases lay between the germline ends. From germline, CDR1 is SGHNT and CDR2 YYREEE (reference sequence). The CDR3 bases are TGTGCCAGCAGCCCCGCCGGCAGGAAGAGGGACCAAGAGACCCAGTACTTC. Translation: CASSPAGRKRDQETQYF.

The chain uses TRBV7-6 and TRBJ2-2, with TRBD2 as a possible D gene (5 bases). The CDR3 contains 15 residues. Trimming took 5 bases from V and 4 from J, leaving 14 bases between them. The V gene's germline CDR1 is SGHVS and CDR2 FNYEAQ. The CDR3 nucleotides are TGTGCCAGCAGCCCTTGGACTCGCACCACCGGGGAGCTGTTTTTT. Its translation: CASSPWTRTTGELFF. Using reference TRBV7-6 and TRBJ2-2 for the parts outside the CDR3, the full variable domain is GAGVSQSPRYKVTKRGQDVALRCDPISGHVSLYWYRQALGQGPEFLTYFNYEAQQDKSGLPNDRFSAERPEGSISTLTIQRTEQRDSAMYRCASSPWTRTTGELFFGEGSRLTVL.

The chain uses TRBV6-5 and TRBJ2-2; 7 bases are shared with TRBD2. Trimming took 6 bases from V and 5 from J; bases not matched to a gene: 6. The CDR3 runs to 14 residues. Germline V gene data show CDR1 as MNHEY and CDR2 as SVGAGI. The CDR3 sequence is CASRWDYRTGELFF. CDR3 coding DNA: TGTGCCAGCAGGTGGGACTACCGGACCGGGGAGCTGTTTTTT.

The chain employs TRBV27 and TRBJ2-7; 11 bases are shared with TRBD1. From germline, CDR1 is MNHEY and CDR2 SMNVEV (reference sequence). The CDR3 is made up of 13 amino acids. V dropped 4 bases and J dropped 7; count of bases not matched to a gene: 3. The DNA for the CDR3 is TGTGCCAGCAGTTCAGGGACAGGGGGTGAGCAGTACTTC. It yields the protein CASSSGTGGEQYF.

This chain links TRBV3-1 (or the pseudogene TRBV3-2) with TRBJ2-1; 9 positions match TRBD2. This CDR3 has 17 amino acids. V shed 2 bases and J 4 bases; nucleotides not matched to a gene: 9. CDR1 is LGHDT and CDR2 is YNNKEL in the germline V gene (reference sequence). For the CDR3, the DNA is TGTGCCAGCAGCCAAAGGCCCGGGACTAGCAGGTACAATGAGCAGTTCTTC. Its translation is CASSQRPGTSRYNEQFF.

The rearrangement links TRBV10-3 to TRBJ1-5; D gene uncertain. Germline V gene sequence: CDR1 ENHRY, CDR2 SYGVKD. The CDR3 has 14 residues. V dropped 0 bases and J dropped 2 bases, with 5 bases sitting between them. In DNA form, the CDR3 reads TGTGCCATCAGTGAGTCCCAGGGCAATCAGCCCCAGCATTTT. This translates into CAISESQGNQPQHF.

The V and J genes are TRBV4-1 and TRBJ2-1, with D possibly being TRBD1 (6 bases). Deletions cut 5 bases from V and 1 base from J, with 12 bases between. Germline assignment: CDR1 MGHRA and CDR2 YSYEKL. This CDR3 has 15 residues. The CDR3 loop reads CASSLNRASYNEQFF. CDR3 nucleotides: TGCGCCAGCAGCTTAAACAGGGCGTCCTACAATGAGCAGTTCTTC.

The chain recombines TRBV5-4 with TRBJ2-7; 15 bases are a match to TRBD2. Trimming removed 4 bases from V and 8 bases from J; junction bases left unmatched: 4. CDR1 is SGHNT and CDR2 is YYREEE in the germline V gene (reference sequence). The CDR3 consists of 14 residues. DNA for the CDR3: TGTGCCAGCAGCGTCGGGACTAGCGGGGGGCAGCAGTACTTC. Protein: CASSVGTSGGQQYF.

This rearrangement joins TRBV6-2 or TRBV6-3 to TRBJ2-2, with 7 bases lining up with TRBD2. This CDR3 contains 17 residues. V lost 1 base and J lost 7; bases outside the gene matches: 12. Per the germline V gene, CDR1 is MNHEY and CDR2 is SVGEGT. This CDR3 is CASSYWRGGSPSGELFF. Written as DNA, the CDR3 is TGTGCCAGCAGTTACTGGAGGGGCGGGAGTCCCAGCGGGGAGCTGTTTTTT.

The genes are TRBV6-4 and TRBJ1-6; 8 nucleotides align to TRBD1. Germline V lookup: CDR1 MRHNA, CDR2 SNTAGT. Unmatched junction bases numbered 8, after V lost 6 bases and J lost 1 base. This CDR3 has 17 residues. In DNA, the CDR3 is TGTGCCAGCAGAAACCGGGACAGGCGGTCCTATAATTCACCCCTCCACTTT. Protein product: CASRNRDRRSYNSPLHF.

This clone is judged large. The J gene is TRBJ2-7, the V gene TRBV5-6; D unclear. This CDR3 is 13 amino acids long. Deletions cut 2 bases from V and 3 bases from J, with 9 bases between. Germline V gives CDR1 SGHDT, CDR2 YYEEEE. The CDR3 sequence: CASSLEMRYEQYF. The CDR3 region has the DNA TGTGCCAGCAGCTTAGAGATGCGCTACGAGCAGTACTTC.

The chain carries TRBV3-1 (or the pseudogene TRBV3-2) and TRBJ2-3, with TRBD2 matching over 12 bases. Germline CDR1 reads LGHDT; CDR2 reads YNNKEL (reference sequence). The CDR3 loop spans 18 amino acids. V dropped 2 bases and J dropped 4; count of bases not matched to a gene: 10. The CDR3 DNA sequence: TGTGCCAGCAGCCAATTCCCGCTAGCGGGGGGGCCGGCAGATACGCAGTATTTT. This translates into CASSQFPLAGGPADTQYF.

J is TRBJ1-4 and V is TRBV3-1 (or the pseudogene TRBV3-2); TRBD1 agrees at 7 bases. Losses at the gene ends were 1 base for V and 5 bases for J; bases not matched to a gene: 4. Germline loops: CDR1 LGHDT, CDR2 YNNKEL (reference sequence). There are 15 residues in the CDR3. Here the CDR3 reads CASSQGQGKNEKLFF. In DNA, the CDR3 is TGTGCCAGCAGCCAAGGACAGGGAAAAAATGAAAAACTGTTTTTT.

This chain's CDR3 is CASSPGGSTNEKLFF. The CDR3 DNA reads as TGTGCCAGCAGCCCGGGGGGCTCAACTAATGAAAAACTGTTTTTT. J is TRBJ1-4 and V is TRBV7-9; TRBD1 is a possible D gene (6 bases). Germline CDR1 and CDR2: SEHNR and FQNEAQ (reference sequence). Between the trimmed V and J ends, which lost 5 bases and 0 bases, there was a span of 10 bases. The CDR3 spans 15 residues.

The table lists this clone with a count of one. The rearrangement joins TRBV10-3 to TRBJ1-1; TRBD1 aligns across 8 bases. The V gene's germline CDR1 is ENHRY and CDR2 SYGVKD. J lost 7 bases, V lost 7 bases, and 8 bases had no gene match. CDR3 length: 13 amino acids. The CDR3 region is CAITDRGEGEAFF. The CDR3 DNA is TGTGCCATCACTGACAGGGGCGAGGGTGAAGCTTTCTTT.